Listed below are T cell receptor beta chains from one sample, sequenced in a study of beta chain features in type 1 diabetes. Repertoires were generated with immunoSEQ multiplex PCR, while TCRdb's copy carries only in-frame clones and drops some. The repertoire has about 250,000 clones, roughly an eighth of them found once; the top ten carry more than 0.02%. The source material was naive CD4+ T cells from blood. Receptors were obtained from a woman aged 40 to 49 in good health. Both conserved end residues are trimmed from each CDR3. The D gene is left open where the match is weak. Clone size is given for some rows only: seen once, a few or many times, or a class if the clone is expanded.

v_call,clone_size,d_call,cdr3_aa
TRBV5-4,few,.,ASRKDSSSYNEQF
TRBV11-2,few,.,ASSSHLYNEQY
TRBV27,.,TRBD1,ASRDQGAGKTQY
TRBV6-5,few,.,ASSYSPSRRAF
TRBV11-2,few,.,ASSLAGTDTQY
TRBV5-1,.,TRBD1,ASSSGQGYEQY
TRBV9,.,.,ASSSGHQRGEKLF
TRBV7-2,few,TRBD2,ASSLSAGGNNEQF
TRBV5-1,.,.,ASSLGSLGPHEKLF
TRBV6-1,few,TRBD2,ASRPGGGNIQY
TRBV6-6,.,.,ASRRTEQETQY
TRBV4-3,.,TRBD2,ASSLLTSGTDTQY
TRBV7-9,.,TRBD1,ASSLLQGVGTIEAF
TRBV5-1,few,.,ASSKLENTDRYQETQY
TRBV12-5,few,TRBD2,ASGLVAGGLGDTQY
TRBV19,.,.,ASSIGEGEAGNQPQH
TRBV6-5,.,.,ASSSPGGNTEAF
TRBV19,once,.,ASSIGEASNTEAF
TRBV6-4,.,TRBD1,ASRLSPGQGNLAF
TRBV7-2,few,TRBD2,ASSSIAGGLETQY
TRBV15,few,TRBD1,ATSPSGTGVNEQF
TRBV9,.,TRBD1,ASSVRTGADTQY
TRBV14,.,TRBD1,ASSNRGTVAGYT
TRBV5-4,few,.,ASSLTGFVEQF
TRBV5-1,.,TRBD1,ASSPQGDRVYSPLH
TRBV15,.,.,ATGGRELGSPLH
TRBV7-2,few,.,ASSFDSYNYGYT
TRBV13,.,TRBD1,ASSRGLTGELF
TRBV20-1,.,.,SASYNEAF
TRBV5-1,.,.,ASTGTDTQY
TRBV12-5,few,.,ASGLAGLPYEQY
TRBV4-1,.,TRBD2,ASSQDNPSATSGGTYEQY
TRBV6-5,.,.,ASSYSGGRNTEAF
TRBV9,few,.,ASSRVVGRGVSTDTQY
TRBV7-9,few,.,ASSSKSHSPLH
TRBV7-9,.,TRBD1,ASSLLGQVTTDTQY
TRBV7-9,.,.,ASSPPGGELF
TRBV5-5,few,TRBD2,ASSLGKLAGDLTETQY